This TCR beta chain stems from a study of beta chain features in type 1 diabetes. At the level of the study: There was similarity between patients and healthy donors in age, gender and cell yields. General study results and limits: Insertions were fewer and deletions more numerous at VDJ junctions in type 1 diabetes patients.

To note about this clone: The antigen remains undetermined.

Investigators reverse transcribed all isolated RNA, so they sequenced expressed TCRB transcripts. The assay was immunoSEQ multiplex PCR, and TCRdb's table has in-frame clones only and misses some. The table records about 900,000 clones, 17% of them present only once. Sampling consisted of one heparinised blood draw per donor, averaging about 116 mL. Trimming removed 1 base from V and 0 bases from J, with 9 bases in between. CDR3 length equals 15 residues. CDR1 is SGHTA and CDR2 is FQGNSA in the germline V gene. This chain connects TRBV7-2 to TRBJ1-2; no definite D call. Sequencing used naive CD4+ T cells from blood. This clonotype originated in a woman aged 18-29 years in good health. The CDR3 loop reads CASSLEIGANYGYTF. CDR3 in DNA: TGTGCCAGCAGCTTAGAAATTGGAGCTAACTATGGCTACACCTTC.